The 24 T cell receptor beta chains below come from one sample, sequenced in a study of T cell repertoires in cytomegalovirus infection (dated by TCRdb to the late 2010s). Instrument used: Illumina HiSeq 1500. TCRdb applied fastp at Q25 and MiXCR to the public reads, then kept only in-frame beta chains. Every distinct CDR3 protein forms one entry, paired with its most common genes and DNA. The sample table contains 150,000 to 200,000 distinct CDR3 sequences; only one count was recorded for about an eighth of them. Of the sample, 27% is held by the ten largest clones. The sequenced sample consisted of PBMCs. The receptors were sampled from a human donor in good health (CMV status not recorded). Some clones in this sample may be carry-over from other donors' samples.

Only one count was recorded for this clonotype. This chain uses TRBV2 with TRBJ1-1; D not certain. Germline-derived CDR1 and CDR2 are SNHLY and FYNNEI. The CDR3 is 12 amino acids. The V gene lost 7 bases and the J gene lost 1 base, with 7 bases spanning the gap. The CDR3: CASKSGNTEAFF. The CDR3 DNA sequence: TGTGCCAGCAAATCGGGGAACACTGAAGCTTTCTTT.

The chain combines TRBV11-2 with TRBJ2-3, with D possibly being TRBD1 (6 bases). CDR1 and CDR2 (germline): SGHAT, FQNNGV. V lost 2 bases to trimming and J lost 4 bases, with 10 bases between them. The CDR3 loop spans 14 amino acids. CDR3 sequence (DNA): TGTGCCAGCAGCTTATTCGCAGGGGCAGATACGCAGTATTTT. Translated: CASSLFAGADTQYF.

This clonotype was observed a few times. The chain links TRBV2 to TRBJ1-5; the D gene is possibly TRBD1 (6 bases). Deletions cut 6 bases from V and 2 bases from J, with 17 bases between. CDR1 is SNHLY and CDR2 is FYNNEI in the germline V gene. The CDR3 runs 16 residues. CDR3: CASRPTPGAGNQPQHF. CDR3 sequence (DNA): TGTGCCAGCAGGCCCACCCCGGGGGCTGGCAATCAGCCCCAGCATTTT.

This clonotype came up many times. The chain joins TRBV27 to TRBJ2-7; D tentatively fits TRBD1 or TRBD2 (5 bases each). Per the germline V gene, CDR1 is MNHEY and CDR2 is SMNVEV (reference sequence). V shed 8 bases and J shed 5 bases, with 28 bases lying between them. This CDR3 is 17 amino acids long. CDR3 nucleotide sequence: TGTGCCAGCCCCTTGGGGGAACATGCCCCCCGGTGGGACGAGCAGTACTTC. Amino acid sequence: CASPLGEHAPRWDEQYF.

The chain recombines TRBV7-2 with TRBJ2-1; D is ambiguous. The ends were cut back, 4 bases at V and 5 bases at J, with 6 bases in the middle. CDR3 size: 12 residues. Germline values: CDR1 SGHTA, CDR2 FQGNSA. CDR3 region: CASSSQDNEQFF. CDR3 nucleotides: TGTGCCAGCAGCTCCCAGGACAATGAGCAGTTCTTC.

J is TRBJ2-1 and V is TRBV28; 10 bases agree with TRBD2. The length of the CDR3 is 15 residues. The ends lost 7 bases at V and 7 bases at J; junction bases unmatched: 10. Germline CDR1 reads MDHEN; CDR2 reads SYDVKM. As DNA, the CDR3 is TGTGCCAGCACCCTAAGGGCTAGCGGGAGAAATGAGCAGTTCTTC. It encodes CASTLRASGRNEQFF.

This clonotype was seen repeatedly, ten times or more. The V and J genes are TRBV7-2 and TRBJ2-3; maybe TRBD2 (5 bases). The germline V gene encodes CDR1 SGHTA and CDR2 FQGNSA. V lost 7 bases and J lost 2, with 19 bases in between. The CDR3 runs to 16 residues. In nucleotides, the CDR3 is TGTGCCAGCAATAAGGGAAGCGGAGCCTCCACAGATACGCAGTATTTT. This codes for CASNKGSGASTDTQYF.

The sample holds a few counts of this clonotype. The gene calls are TRBV7-2 and TRBJ2-1; 10 bases agree with TRBD2. V gave up 3 bases and J gave up 9 bases; unmatched junction bases: 8. CDR1 is SGHTA and CDR2 is FQGNSA in the germline V gene. The CDR3 contains 15 residues. DNA of the CDR3: TGTGCCAGCAGCTTCCTAGCGGGAGTGATAGTTGAGCAGTTCTTC. It encodes CASSFLAGVIVEQFF.

The V gene is TRBV28, the J gene TRBJ2-7, with 9 nucleotides matching TRBD1. This CDR3 is 15 amino acids long. Germline CDR1 is MDHEN and CDR2 is SYDVKM. V lost 6 bases, J lost 0 bases, and 6 bases stayed unmatched. CDR3 bases: TGTGCCAGCAGGCGTCCGGGACAGGGCTCCTACGAGCAGTACTTC. Protein: CASRRPGQGSYEQYF.

This clonotype was recorded many times. V and J are TRBV18 and TRBJ1-1; 7 bases are a match to TRBD1. Germline V CDR1 and CDR2: KGHSH, LQKENI. V lost 6 bases, J lost 4 bases, and 2 bases stayed unmatched. The CDR3 has 12 amino acids. CDR3 sequence reads: CASSRDSTEAFF. CDR3 nucleotides: TGTGCCAGCTCCAGGGACAGCACTGAAGCTTTCTTT.

This clonotype was seen repeatedly, ten times or more. The CDR3 spells CASSRLGALGNTIYF. The CDR3 DNA follows: TGTGCCAGCAGTCGCCTCGGGGCGTTGGGAAACACCATATATTTT. The rearrangement joins TRBV12-3 or TRBV12-4 to TRBJ1-3; D is possibly TRBD1 (5 bases). The length of the CDR3 is 15 residues. V dropped 5 bases and J dropped 4 bases, with 15 bases sitting between them.

CDR3 nucleotide sequence: TGTGCCTGGAGCAGGGAAGAGACCCAGTACTTC. Translated: CAWSREETQYF. This rearrangement joins TRBV30 to TRBJ2-5, with D possibly TRBD1 on 5 matching bases. CDR3 length equals 11 residues. Germline V gene sequence: CDR1 GTSNPN, CDR2 SVGIG (reference sequence). V gave up 3 bases and J gave up 3 bases, with 5 bases separating them.

In this sample, this clonotype turned up many times. The chain recombines TRBV5-6 with TRBJ2-7, with 7 bases aligning to TRBD1. J gave up 3 bases and V 4 bases, and 4 bases lay outside the gene matches. The CDR3 consists of 13 residues. The germline gives CDR1 SGHDT, CDR2 YYEEEE. DNA of the CDR3: TGTGCCAGCAGCCCGACAGGGATCTACGAGCAGTACTTC. It is translated as CASSPTGIYEQYF.

A few counts support this clonotype. The V call is TRBV5-6, the J call TRBJ2-7; D remains ambiguous. CDR3 length equals 16 residues. Germline assignment: CDR1 SGHDT and CDR2 YYEEEE. The ends were cut back, 4 bases at V and 6 bases at J, with 23 bases in the middle. This CDR3 reads CASSLPLTPGKGEQYF. The CDR3, as DNA: TGTGCCAGCAGCCTCCCCCTTACTCCGGGCAAGGGCGAGCAGTACTTC.

This clonotype was recorded at least ten times. The V gene is TRBV7-9, the J gene TRBJ2-3; perhaps TRBD1 as D (5 bases). The CDR3 totals 15 residues. Germline V lookup: CDR1 SEHNR, CDR2 FQNEAQ (reference sequence). V shed 7 bases and J shed 2 bases, with 16 bases lying between them. CDR3 residues: CASIFYDSYTDTQYF. CDR3 coding DNA: TGTGCCAGCATCTTTTACGACAGTTACACAGATACGCAGTATTTT.

The table lists this clonotype with many counts. The V and J genes are TRBV11-2 and TRBJ1-4; 7 bases line up with TRBD1. Per germline, CDR1 SGHAT and CDR2 FQNNGV. V lost 5 bases, J lost 2 bases, and 5 bases stayed unmatched. This CDR3 region has 15 residues. The CDR3 DNA follows: TGTGCCAGCAGCCTGGACAGGCAGACTAATGAAAAACTGTTTTTT. Protein: CASSLDRQTNEKLFF.

This clonotype was counted a few times. The chain recombines TRBV6-2 or TRBV6-3 with TRBJ1-5; D unresolved. V was cut by 2 bases and J by 2 bases, with 13 bases left in between. Germline CDR1 is MNHEY and CDR2 is SVGEGT. The CDR3 totals 16 residues. The CDR3 nucleotides are TGTGCCAGCAGTTACGCCAAGGCCCCCCGCAATCAGCCCCAGCATTTT. Translating it yields CASSYAKAPRNQPQHF.

The table lists this clonotype with a few counts. The rearrangement joins TRBV28 to TRBJ2-7; 10 bases line up with TRBD2. V was clipped by 7 bases and J by 4 bases; unmatched bases: 4. This CDR3 comprises 13 residues. In germline, CDR1 is MDHEN, CDR2 SYDVKM. The DNA for the CDR3 is TGTGCCAGCACCGATAGCGGGAGGTACGAGCAGTACTTC. As protein: CASTDSGRYEQYF.

At least ten counts were recorded for this clonotype. The CDR3 reads CASSARGEAFF. The CDR3 DNA reads as TGTGCCAGCAGCGCCCGAGGGGAAGCTTTCTTT. The chain joins TRBV7-9 to TRBJ1-1; unclear D gene. This CDR3 region has 11 residues. Germline V gene sequence: CDR1 SEHNR, CDR2 FQNEAQ (reference sequence). V was clipped by 5 bases and J by 8 bases, with 9 bases between them. Full variable domain (rest looked up from reference TRBV7-9 and TRBJ1-1): DTGVSQNPRHKITKRGQNVTFRCDPISEHNRLYWYRQTLGQGPEFLTYFQNEAQLEKSRLLSDRFSAERPKGSFSTLEIQRTEQGDSAMYLCASSARGEAFFGQGTRLTVV.

This clonotype was observed a handful of times. V is TRBV29-1 and J is TRBJ1-2, with a tentative D call TRBD1 (6 bases). V was pared by 4 bases and J by 7 bases, with 10 bases between. Germline values: CDR1 SQVTM, CDR2 ANQGSEA. The CDR3 runs to 11 residues. The CDR3 DNA reads TGCAGCGTTGTCACAGGGAGTGGCTACACCTTC. It encodes CSVVTGSGYTF.

This clonotype was seen at least ten times. The V and J genes are TRBV27 and TRBJ1-1; no firm D call. The germline V gene encodes CDR1 MNHEY and CDR2 SMNVEV (reference sequence). Trimming removed 2 bases at V and 5 bases at J, with 12 bases between. The CDR3 has 14 amino acids. CDR3 amino acids: CASSLAGIGTEAFF. The CDR3 bases are TGTGCCAGCAGTTTAGCGGGGATTGGGACTGAAGCTTTCTTT.

This clonotype has only a few counts. The chain carries TRBV29-1 and TRBJ2-1; weak D call: TRBD2 (6 bases). The V end was cut by 0 bases, the J end by 5 bases, with 8 bases between. The CDR3 has 13 residues. Germline V gene lookup returns CDR1 SQVTM and CDR2 ANQGSEA. The CDR3 region is CSVEERGDNEQFF. CDR3 DNA: TGCAGCGTTGAAGAGCGGGGCGACAATGAGCAGTTCTTC.

The chain couples TRBV6-4 to TRBJ2-4, with 8 bases identical to TRBD2. CDR1 and CDR2 (germline): MRHNA, SNTAGT. CDR3 length: 16 amino acids. V lost 6 bases and J lost 4; bases outside the gene matches: 11. CDR3 loop: CASSPDEGLEKNIQYF. CDR3 in DNA: TGTGCCAGCAGCCCCGACGAGGGACTAGAAAAAAACATTCAGTACTTC.

There are many counts of this clonotype. This chain uses TRBV12-3 or TRBV12-4 with TRBJ1-5; 8 nucleotides align to TRBD1. The junction had 5 bases not matched to a gene; V was cut back by 1 base and J by 9 bases. The CDR3 runs to 14 residues. CDR3 in DNA: TGTGCCAGCAGTTTAGGTGACAGGGGTTCGCCCCAGCATTTT. Protein product: CASSLGDRGSPQHF.